This entry lists 10 T cell receptor beta chains sequenced from one sample in a study of blood T cell repertoires in COVID-19. The repertoire was sequenced with immunoSEQ multiplex PCR; TCRdb's copy has only in-frame clones and lacks some. The sample carries fewer than 250,000 clones, around 83% recorded once. The sequencing input was peripheral blood. Receptors were obtained from a woman aged 45-59 years with acute or convalescent COVID-19.

The chain combines TRBV28 with TRBJ1-2; the match to TRBD1 covers 8 bases. The CDR3 spans 16 residues. V shed 6 bases and J 3 bases; nucleotides not matched to a gene: 12. Germline V lookup: CDR1 MDHEN, CDR2 SYDVKM. The CDR3 loop reads CASSSPSQGADYGYTF. As DNA, the CDR3 is TGTGCCAGCAGCTCCCCGTCGCAGGGGGCAGACTATGGCTACACCTTC.

The V and J genes are TRBV28 and TRBJ1-3, with a tentative D call TRBD1 (6 bases). This CDR3 spans 13 amino acids. CDR1 is MDHEN and CDR2 is SYDVKM in the germline V gene. V dropped 6 bases and J dropped 3 bases, with 9 bases sitting between them. CDR3 amino acids: CASRKTGGNTIYF. In nucleotides, the CDR3 is TGTGCCAGCAGAAAGACAGGTGGAAACACCATATATTTT. The entire variable domain, with the rest obtained from reference TRBV28 and TRBJ1-3, is as follows: DVKVTQSSRYLVKRTGEKVFLECVQDMDHENMFWYRQDPGLGLRLIYFSYDVKMKEKGDIPEGYSVSREKKERFSLILESASTNQTSMYLCASRKTGGNTIYFGEGSWLTVV.

The J gene is TRBJ2-7, the V gene TRBV28; the match to TRBD2 covers 9 bases. The CDR3 length is 14 residues. Unmatched junction bases numbered 5, after V lost 6 bases and J lost 2 bases. From germline, CDR1 is MDHEN and CDR2 SYDVKM. CDR3 coding DNA: TGTGCCAGCAGAAAGGGACTAGCTGCCTACGAGCAGTACTTC. Amino acids: CASRKGLAAYEQYF.

This clone was observed a single time. The chain recombines TRBV7-3 with TRBJ2-3; 8 bases match TRBD2. CDR1 is SGHTA and CDR2 is FQGTGA in the germline V gene. The CDR3 sequence is 18 residues long. V lost 5 bases, J lost 0 bases, and 13 bases stayed unmatched. The CDR3 DNA reads TGTGCCAGCAGCCCCACCCCCGCTAGCGGGCCTAGCACAGATACGCAGTATTTT. Protein sequence: CASSPTPASGPSTDTQYF.

V and J are TRBV19 and TRBJ1-1, with 10 bases identical to TRBD1. The V gene's germline CDR1 is LNHDA and CDR2 SQIVND (reference sequence). The CDR3 length is 16 residues. After removal of 1 base from V and 0 bases from J, the junction contained 2 bases not matched to a gene. CDR3 sequence: CASSIGTGGMNTEAFF. CDR3 nucleotide sequence: TGTGCCAGTAGTATAGGGACAGGGGGAATGAACACTGAAGCTTTCTTT.

This chain uses TRBV9 with TRBJ2-7; maybe TRBD1 (5 bases). The germline CDR1 and CDR2 sequences are SGDLS and YYNGEE. Between the trimmed V and J ends, which lost 4 bases and 4 bases, there was a span of 18 bases. The CDR3 totals 15 residues. The CDR3 region is CASSPGTAGWYEQYF. The CDR3 coding sequence is TGTGCCAGCAGCCCGGGTACGGCAGGGTGGTACGAGCAGTACTTC.

J is TRBJ1-2 and V is TRBV6-5; 10 bases match TRBD1. Germline V gives CDR1 MNHEY, CDR2 SVGAGI. CDR3 length: 12 amino acids. Germline trimming cut 7 bases from V and 8 bases from J; bases unmatched to any gene: 4. The chain's CDR3 is CASTRTGGGYTF. The DNA of the CDR3 is TGTGCCAGCACCCGGACAGGGGGAGGCTACACCTTC.

V usage is TRBV4-1 and J usage is TRBJ1-6, with no clear D. Trimming took 0 bases from V and 0 from J, leaving 12 bases between them. This CDR3 is built from 18 residues. CDR1 and CDR2 from the germline V gene are MGHRA and YSYEKL. CDR3 bases: TGCGCCAGCAGCCAAGATTATGGTAGGAGCTCCTATAATTCACCCCTCCACTTT. Its protein is CASSQDYGRSSYNSPLHF.

V is TRBV4-2 and J is TRBJ1-5; TRBD1 matches 7 bases. Trimming cost V 1 base and J 5 bases; bases outside gene matches: 2. This CDR3 has 14 amino acids. CDR1 LGHNA and CDR2 YNFKEQ come from the germline V gene. CDR3 in amino acids: CASSQVDRDQPQHF. The CDR3 nucleotides read TGTGCCAGCAGCCAAGTAGACAGGGATCAGCCCCAGCATTTT.

V usage is TRBV9 and J usage is TRBJ2-3, with D maybe TRBD2 (6 bases). The CDR3 loop spans 14 amino acids. Germline CDR1 reads SGDLS; CDR2 reads YYNGEE. Trimming shortened V by 3 bases and J by 3 bases, and 11 bases separated the two germline ends. CDR3 nucleotides: TGTGCCAGCAGCGCAACTGGGAGGACAGATACGCAGTATTTT. Encoded protein: CASSATGRTDTQYF.